This TCR beta chain was found in a study of T cell responses to AZD1222 COVID-19 vaccine. General observations from the study: At study baseline, merely more than 5 AZD1222 recipients were seropositive. With two AZD1222 doses given, Spike-specific TCR breadth and depth both rose. Researchers took repertoire samples only after the peak T cell response had come.

As for this clone: Its specificity is not known.

Looked up from germline, CDR1 is SGHTA and CDR2 is FQGNSA. V was pared by 2 bases and J by 0 bases, with 3 bases of the junction left unmatched. The CDR3 extends over 15 amino acids. TCRdb's copy holds only in-frame clones and misses some; the assay was immunoSEQ multiplex PCR. The sample lists around 120,000 clones; over 80% were seen once. This rearrangement joins TRBV7-2 to TRBJ2-7; 8 positions match TRBD2. Sequences were derived from peripheral blood, sampled on day 0 of AZD1222 vaccination. This receptor was identified in an adult in good health. CDR3 protein: CASSLRLAGSYEQYF. The CDR3 coding sequence is TGTGCCAGCAGCTTAAGGCTAGCGGGCTCCTACGAGCAGTACTTC.